The 28 T cell receptor beta chains below all came from one sample that was sequenced in a study of T cell changes during pregnancy in multiple sclerosis. Using immunoSEQ multiplex PCR, the repertoire was profiled, and TCRdb retains in-frame clones only, with some absent. The repertoire holds just over 50,000 clones, with roughly 94% as singletons. The specimen was CD4+ T cells from peripheral blood mononuclear cells, collected in the second trimester of pregnancy. The receptors shown here come from a female donor with multiple sclerosis, enrolled in a pregnancy study.

This chain uses TRBV15 with TRBJ2-1; perhaps TRBD2 as D (5 bases). The germline CDR1 and CDR2 sequences are LNHNV and YYDKDF (reference sequence). The length of the CDR3 is 12 residues. Trimming took off 3 bases at V and 10 bases at J, with 10 bases between the two ends. The CDR3 sequence: CATSRLAREQFF. CDR3 sequence (DNA): TGTGCCACCAGCAGGCTAGCCCGCGAGCAGTTCTTC.

The gene calls are TRBV6-1 and TRBJ2-5; TRBD2 matches 12 bases. Trimming at V came to 11 bases and at J to 5 bases, leaving 9 bases not matched to a gene. The CDR3 has 14 residues. Germline CDR1 MNHNS, CDR2 SASEGT. CDR3 region: CAARRLAGGETQYF. The CDR3 coding sequence is TGTGCCGCCCGGCGGCTAGCGGGGGGGGAGACCCAGTACTTC.

The chain combines TRBV7-9 with TRBJ2-5; 12 nucleotides align to TRBD2. V was clipped by 8 bases and J by 2 bases; unmatched bases: 6. The CDR3 length is 15 residues. Germline assignment: CDR1 SEHNR and CDR2 FQNEAQ (reference sequence). The CDR3 region has the DNA TGTGCCAGCCGACGACTAGCGGGGGAACAAGAGACCCAGTACTTC. Protein: CASRRLAGEQETQYF.

The chain combines TRBV10-3 with TRBJ1-1; D is perhaps TRBD1 (6 bases). Germline V CDR1 and CDR2: ENHRY, SYGVKD. V was cut by 4 bases and J by 2 bases, with 8 bases left in between. The CDR3 has 13 residues. For the CDR3, the DNA is TGTGCCATCAGTGGGACAGCAAACACTGAAGCTTTCTTT. This encodes CAISGTANTEAFF.

The chain recombines TRBV18 with TRBJ2-6, with TRBD1 as a possible D gene (5 bases). Germline loops: CDR1 KGHSH, CDR2 LQKENI. V gave up 1 base and J gave up 4 bases, with 11 bases separating them. The CDR3 loop spans 16 amino acids. The CDR3 sequence: CASSPLPGLGANVLTF. The CDR3 DNA is TGTGCCAGCTCACCACTCCCAGGGCTCGGGGCCAACGTCCTGACTTTC.

The chain links TRBV6-1 to TRBJ2-1, with 13 bases matching TRBD2. The CDR3 contains 18 residues. Germline trimming cut 7 bases from V and 7 bases from J; bases unmatched to any gene: 16. CDR1 is MNHNS, CDR2 SASEGT, per germline. The CDR3 nucleotides are TGTGCCAGCACTGACGGACAGATGACTAGCGGGGGGTCAAATGAGCAGTTCTTC. This encodes CASTDGQMTSGGSNEQFF.

The chain combines TRBV9 with TRBJ2-1, with TRBD2 as a possible D gene (7 bases). This CDR3 spans 16 amino acids. V dropped 0 bases and J dropped 4 bases, with 14 bases sitting between them. CDR1 SGDLS and CDR2 YYNGEE come from the germline V gene. CDR3 residues: CASSVELRGGYNEQFF. The CDR3 nucleotides are TGTGCCAGCAGCGTAGAGCTGAGGGGGGGATACAATGAGCAGTTCTTC.

The chain uses TRBV29-1 and TRBJ2-1; D is perhaps TRBD2 (5 bases). In germline, CDR1 is SQVTM, CDR2 ANQGSEA. V was cut by 7 bases and J by 7 bases, with 8 bases left in between. There are 10 residues in the CDR3. Here the CDR3 reads CSAWENEQFF. CDR3 coding DNA: TGCAGCGCATGGGAGAATGAGCAGTTCTTC.

V is TRBV7-2 and J is TRBJ2-2; D is unresolved. Germline lookup yields CDR1 SGHTA and CDR2 FQGNSA. This CDR3 contains 15 residues. Trimming stripped 1 base from V and 0 bases from J, with 6 bases between. CDR3 DNA sequence: TGTGCCAGCAGCTTAGGGCACACGAACACCGGGGAGCTGTTTTTT. Encoded protein: CASSLGHTNTGELFF.

The chain's CDR3 is CASSTTESSYNEQFF. The CDR3 DNA reads as TGCGCCAGCAGCACAACAGAGAGCTCCTACAATGAGCAGTTCTTC. V usage is TRBV5-1 and J usage is TRBJ2-1; D is uncertain. V lost 4 bases and J 0 bases, leaving 11 bases between the germline ends. The CDR3 has 15 residues. Germline V gene data show CDR1 as SGHRS and CDR2 as YFSETQ.

This clone was seen just once. The chain employs TRBV7-2 and TRBJ2-1; weak D call: TRBD1 (5 bases). V was cut by 1 base and J by 12 bases, with 16 bases left in between. Germline V gives CDR1 SGHTA, CDR2 FQGNSA. This CDR3 has 14 amino acids. The DNA of the CDR3 is TGTGCCAGCAGCTTAGGGGGCAGGGTGTATGCGCAGTTCTTC. This gives the protein CASSLGGRVYAQFF.

This clone was counted a single time. J is TRBJ2-2 and V is TRBV9; D might be TRBD1 (6 bases). CDR1 and CDR2 (germline): SGDLS, YYNGEE. Deletions cut 1 base from V and 5 bases from J, with 12 bases between. CDR3 length: 15 residues. The CDR3 nucleotides are TGTGCCAGCAGCGTACTCCAGGGGATAACCGGGGAGCTGTTTTTT. It is translated as CASSVLQGITGELFF. Full variable domain (missing parts from reference TRBV9 and TRBJ2-2): DSGVTQTPKHLITATGQRVTLRCSPRSGDLSVYWYQQSLDQGLQFLIQYYNGEERAKGNILERFSAQQFPDLHSELNLSSLELGDSALYFCASSVLQGITGELFFGEGSRLTVL.

The V and J genes are TRBV4-1 and TRBJ2-1; D perhaps matches TRBD1 (5 bases). V dropped 4 bases and J dropped 10 bases, with 17 bases sitting between them. This CDR3 region has 14 residues. The germline V gene encodes CDR1 MGHRA and CDR2 YSYEKL. CDR3 residues: CASSRKETVTEQFF. CDR3 DNA sequence: TGCGCCAGCAGCCGAAAGGAGACAGTCACCGAGCAGTTCTTC.

The chain joins TRBV5-1 to TRBJ1-2; D gene unclear. Trimming removed 2 bases at V and 4 bases at J, with 15 bases between. This CDR3 contains 15 residues. Germline V gene lookup returns CDR1 SGHRS and CDR2 YFSETQ. The CDR3 reads CASSFNDGSSYGYTF. The DNA for the CDR3 is TGCGCCAGCAGCTTTAACGACGGGTCGAGCTATGGCTACACCTTC. Looking up the rest from reference TRBV5-1 and TRBJ1-2 gives the full variable domain: KAGVTQTPRYLIKTRGQQVTLSCSPISGHRSVSWYQQTPGQGLQFLFEYFSETQRNKGNFPGRFSGRQFSNSRSEMNVSTLELGDSALYLCASSFNDGSSYGYTFGSGTRLTVV.

This chain links TRBV27 with TRBJ1-1; 9 bases agree with TRBD1. There are 17 residues in the CDR3. Germline CDR1 is MNHEY and CDR2 is SMNVEV (reference sequence). V lost 4 bases to trimming and J lost 0 bases; unmatched junction nucleotides: 9. DNA of the CDR3: TGTGCCAGCAGTTGGGCAGGACAGGGGAAGATGAACACTGAAGCTTTCTTT. Protein sequence: CASSWAGQGKMNTEAFF.

This chain connects TRBV5-4 to TRBJ2-1; tentatively, D is TRBD1 (5 bases). Per the germline V gene, CDR1 is SGHNT and CDR2 is YYREEE (reference sequence). V was shortened by 2 bases and J by 5 bases, with 5 bases between the two germline ends. The CDR3 totals 12 residues. The CDR3 region has the DNA TGTGCCAGCAGCTTAGGGGACAATGAGCAGTTCTTC. Amino acid sequence: CASSLGDNEQFF.

The chain is built from TRBV7-6 and TRBJ2-2; TRBD1 matches 7 bases. Germline CDR1 is SGHVS and CDR2 is FNYEAQ. This CDR3 region has 18 residues. The V gene end was trimmed by 5 bases and the J gene end by 0 bases; junction bases not matched to a gene: 12. The CDR3 sequence is CASSLKTGDAANTGELFF. CDR3 DNA: TGTGCCAGCAGCCTGAAAACAGGGGACGCGGCGAACACCGGGGAGCTGTTTTTT.

V usage is TRBV27 and J usage is TRBJ1-1; D is unclear. The length of the CDR3 is 15 residues. V was shortened by 4 bases and J by 0 bases, with 12 bases between the two germline ends. Germline V gives CDR1 MNHEY, CDR2 SMNVEV (reference sequence). Here the CDR3 reads CASSSLQMMNTEAFF. DNA of the CDR3: TGTGCCAGCAGTTCCCTACAGATGATGAACACTGAAGCTTTCTTT.

J is TRBJ1-3 and V is TRBV13; possible D gene TRBD1, 6 bases. The ends were cut back, 5 bases at V and 16 bases at J, with 18 bases in the middle. CDR1 PRHDT and CDR2 FYEKMQ come from the germline V gene (reference sequence). CDR3 length equals 12 residues. The CDR3 loop reads CASSPWGGPEYF. CDR3 DNA sequence: TGTGCCAGCAGCCCGTGGGGGGGGCCGGAGTATTTT.

V is TRBV11-3 and J is TRBJ2-5; 11 bases are shared with TRBD2. This CDR3 comprises 15 residues. In germline, CDR1 is SGHNT, CDR2 YENEEA. J gave up 4 bases and V 5 bases, and 6 bases lay outside the gene matches. The CDR3 region has the DNA TGTGCCAGCAGCGATAGCGGGGGGGCGGGAGAGACCCAGTACTTC. It specifies CASSDSGGAGETQYF.

This CDR3 is CASSQGGAPTQYF. As DNA, the CDR3 is TGTGCCAGCAGCCAAGGCGGGGCACCGACCCAGTACTTC. The V gene is TRBV14, the J gene TRBJ2-5; a weak D match, TRBD2 (6 bases). With 1 base removed from V and 7 bases from J, the gap between germline ends came to 10 bases. The germline CDR1 and CDR2 sequences are SGHDN and FVKESK. CDR3 size: 13 residues.

CDR3 DNA sequence: TGTGCCAGCAGCTTGTGGGGGGCGGGACAGGGGGGAATGGGGGAAAAACTGTTTTTT. The encoded protein is CASSLWGAGQGGMGEKLFF. The genes are TRBV5-7 and TRBJ1-4; 11 nucleotides match TRBD1. TRBV5-7 is treated as an ORF (open reading frame) with a function not yet certain. The junction had 16 bases not matched to a gene; V was cut back by 1 base and J by 8 bases. CDR3 length equals 19 residues.

The V and J genes are TRBV5-1 and TRBJ2-1; 12 bases match TRBD2. CDR1 and CDR2 (germline): SGHRS, YFSETQ. Trimming took 3 bases from V and 4 from J; bases not matched to a gene: 2. CDR3 length: 15 residues. CDR3 sequence reads: CASSSGLAGYNEQFF. CDR3 sequence (DNA): TGCGCCAGCAGCTCCGGACTAGCGGGGTACAATGAGCAGTTCTTC. Full variable domain (missing parts from reference TRBV5-1 and TRBJ2-1): KAGVTQTPRYLIKTRGQQVTLSCSPISGHRSVSWYQQTPGQGLQFLFEYFSETQRNKGNFPGRFSGRQFSNSRSEMNVSTLELGDSALYLCASSSGLAGYNEQFFGPGTRLTVL.

The genes are TRBV4-2 and TRBJ2-7; a weak D match, TRBD2 (5 bases). V was shortened by 3 bases and J by 4 bases, with 28 bases between the two germline ends. The CDR3 contains 19 residues. In germline, CDR1 is LGHNA, CDR2 YNFKEQ. DNA for the CDR3: TGTGCCAGCAGCCAGGTTTCCCGGCTGAACGGAGGAAAGATGTACGAGCAGTACTTC. As protein: CASSQVSRLNGGKMYEQYF.

The J gene is TRBJ2-3, the V gene TRBV5-1; D possibly corresponds to TRBD2 (5 bases). The CDR3 sequence is 16 residues long. Trimming cost V 4 bases and J 0 bases, with 15 bases left between them. From germline, CDR1 is SGHRS and CDR2 YFSETQ. This CDR3 is CASSPRGFISTDTQYF. DNA of the CDR3: TGCGCCAGCAGCCCCCGAGGGTTCATCAGCACAGATACGCAGTATTTT.

The chain uses TRBV27 and TRBJ1-2, with D perhaps TRBD1 (5 bases). CDR3 size: 14 residues. V dropped 4 bases and J dropped 3 bases, with 12 bases sitting between them. Looked up from germline, CDR1 is MNHEY and CDR2 is SMNVEV (reference sequence). CDR3 residues: CASSYRGGDYGYTF. CDR3 in DNA: TGTGCCAGCAGTTATCGGGGGGGAGACTATGGCTACACCTTC.

This chain connects TRBV4-2 to TRBJ2-3, with D tentatively TRBD1 (5 bases). The CDR3 loop spans 12 amino acids. Germline CDR1 and CDR2: LGHNA and YNFKEQ. With 10 bases removed from V and 4 bases from J, the gap between germline ends came to 12 bases. CDR3 sequence reads: CATRATADTQYF. Written as DNA, the CDR3 is TGTGCCACTCGAGCGACAGCAGATACGCAGTATTTT.

V gene TRBV7-6 combines with J gene TRBJ2-7; TRBD2 matches at 13 bases. The CDR3 length is 17 residues. V was pared by 5 bases and J by 2 bases, with 9 bases of the junction left unmatched. In germline, CDR1 is SGHVS, CDR2 FNYEAQ. The CDR3 here is CASSPGLAGDPAYEQYF. CDR3 coding DNA: TGTGCCAGCAGCCCAGGACTAGCGGGGGATCCTGCCTACGAGCAGTACTTC.